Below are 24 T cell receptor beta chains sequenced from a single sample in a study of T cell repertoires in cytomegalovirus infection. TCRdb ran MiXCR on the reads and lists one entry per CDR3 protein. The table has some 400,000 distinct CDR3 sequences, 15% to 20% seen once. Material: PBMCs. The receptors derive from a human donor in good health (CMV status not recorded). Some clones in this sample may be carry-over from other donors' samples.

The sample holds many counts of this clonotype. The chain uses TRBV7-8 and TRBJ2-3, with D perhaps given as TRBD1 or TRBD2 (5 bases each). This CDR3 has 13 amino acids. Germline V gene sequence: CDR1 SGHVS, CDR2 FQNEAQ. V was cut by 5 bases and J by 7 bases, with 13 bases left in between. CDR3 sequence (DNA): TGTGCCAGCAGCAACGGTCGGGGCTATACGCAGTATTTT. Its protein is CASSNGRGYTQYF.

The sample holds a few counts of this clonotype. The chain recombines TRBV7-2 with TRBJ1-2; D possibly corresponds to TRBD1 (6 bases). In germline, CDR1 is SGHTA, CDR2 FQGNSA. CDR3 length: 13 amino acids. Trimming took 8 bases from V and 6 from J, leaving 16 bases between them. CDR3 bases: TGTGCCAGCGGTCTTAGGGGGGGGGATGGCTACACCTTC. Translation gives CASGLRGGDGYTF.

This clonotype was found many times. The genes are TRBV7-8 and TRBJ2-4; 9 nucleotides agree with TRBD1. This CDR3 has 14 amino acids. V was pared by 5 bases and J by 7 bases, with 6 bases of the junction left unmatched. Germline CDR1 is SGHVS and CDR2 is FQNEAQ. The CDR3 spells CASSPRTGANIQYF. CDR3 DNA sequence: TGTGCCAGCAGCCCGAGGACAGGGGCGAACATTCAGTACTTC.

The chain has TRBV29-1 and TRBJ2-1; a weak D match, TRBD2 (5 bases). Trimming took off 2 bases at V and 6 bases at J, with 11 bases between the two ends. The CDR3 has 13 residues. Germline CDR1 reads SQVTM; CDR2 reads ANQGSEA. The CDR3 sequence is CSVELWESNEQFF. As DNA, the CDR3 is TGCAGCGTTGAACTGTGGGAGAGCAATGAGCAGTTCTTC.

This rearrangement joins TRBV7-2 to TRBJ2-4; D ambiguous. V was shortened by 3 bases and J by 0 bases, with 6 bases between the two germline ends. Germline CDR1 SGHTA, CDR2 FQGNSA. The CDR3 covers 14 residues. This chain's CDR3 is CASSFPRAKNIQYF. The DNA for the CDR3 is TGTGCCAGCAGCTTCCCCAGAGCCAAAAACATTCAGTACTTC.

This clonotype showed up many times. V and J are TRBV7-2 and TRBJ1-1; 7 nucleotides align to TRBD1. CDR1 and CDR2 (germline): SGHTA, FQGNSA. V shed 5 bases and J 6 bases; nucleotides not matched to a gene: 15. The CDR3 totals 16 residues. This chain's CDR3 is CASSPPLYRGGSEAFF. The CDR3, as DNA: TGTGCCAGCAGCCCCCCACTTTACAGGGGAGGTTCTGAAGCTTTCTTT.

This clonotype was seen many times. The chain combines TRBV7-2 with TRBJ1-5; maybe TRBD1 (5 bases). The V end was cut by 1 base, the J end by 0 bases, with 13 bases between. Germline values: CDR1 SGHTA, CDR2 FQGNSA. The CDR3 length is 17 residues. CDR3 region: CASSLDLGVYSNQPQHF. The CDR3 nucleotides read TGTGCCAGCAGCTTAGATCTGGGGGTCTATAGCAATCAGCCCCAGCATTTT.

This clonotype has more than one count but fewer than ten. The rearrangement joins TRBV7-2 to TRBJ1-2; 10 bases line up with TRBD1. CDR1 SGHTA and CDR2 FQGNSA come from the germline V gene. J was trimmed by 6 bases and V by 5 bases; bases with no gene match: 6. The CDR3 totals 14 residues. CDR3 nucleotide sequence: TGTGCCAGCAGCGACCTGGACAGGGGGAATGGCTACACCTTC. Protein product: CASSDLDRGNGYTF.

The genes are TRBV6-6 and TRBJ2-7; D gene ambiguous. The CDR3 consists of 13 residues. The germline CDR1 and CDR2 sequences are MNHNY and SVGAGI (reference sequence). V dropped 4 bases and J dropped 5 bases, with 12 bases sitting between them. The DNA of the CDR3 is TGTGCCAGCAGTTTATCTCAAGGACACGAGCAGTACTTC. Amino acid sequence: CASSLSQGHEQYF.

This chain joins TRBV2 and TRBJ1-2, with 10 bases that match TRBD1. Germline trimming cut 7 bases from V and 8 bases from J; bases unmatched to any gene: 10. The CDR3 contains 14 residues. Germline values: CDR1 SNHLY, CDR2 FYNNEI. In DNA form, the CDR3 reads TGTGCCAGCACCGGGACAGGGGCAACGGGAGGCTACACCTTC. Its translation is CASTGTGATGGYTF.

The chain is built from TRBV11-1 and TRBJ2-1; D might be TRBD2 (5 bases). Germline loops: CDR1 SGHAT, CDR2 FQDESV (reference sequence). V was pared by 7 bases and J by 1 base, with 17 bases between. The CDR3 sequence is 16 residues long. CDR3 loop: CASTQQRAASYNEQFF. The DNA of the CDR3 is TGTGCCAGCACCCAACAGCGAGCGGCATCCTACAATGAGCAGTTCTTC. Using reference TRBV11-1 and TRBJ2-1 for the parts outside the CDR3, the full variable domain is EAEVAQSPRYKITEKSQAVAFWCDPISGHATLYWYRQILGQGPELLVQFQDESVVDDSQLPKDRFSAERLKGVDSTLKIQPAELGDSAMYLCASTQQRAASYNEQFFGPGTRLTVL.

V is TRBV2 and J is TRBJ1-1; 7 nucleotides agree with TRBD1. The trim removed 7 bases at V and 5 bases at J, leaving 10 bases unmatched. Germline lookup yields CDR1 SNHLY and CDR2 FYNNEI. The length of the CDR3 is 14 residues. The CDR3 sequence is CASTKGGDRTEAFF. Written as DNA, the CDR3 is TGTGCCAGCACCAAAGGAGGGGACAGAACTGAAGCTTTCTTT.

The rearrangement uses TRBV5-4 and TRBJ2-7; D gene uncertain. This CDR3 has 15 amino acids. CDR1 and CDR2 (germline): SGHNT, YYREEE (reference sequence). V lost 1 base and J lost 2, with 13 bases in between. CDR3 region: CASSLLVGLTYEQYF. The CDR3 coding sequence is TGTGCCAGCAGCTTGTTAGTTGGCCTTACCTACGAGCAGTACTTC.

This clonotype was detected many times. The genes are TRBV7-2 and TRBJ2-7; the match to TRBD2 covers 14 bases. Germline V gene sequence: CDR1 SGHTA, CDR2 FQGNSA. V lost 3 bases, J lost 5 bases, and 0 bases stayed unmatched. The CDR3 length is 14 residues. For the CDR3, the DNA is TGTGCCAGCAGCTTGGGACTAGCGGGGGACGAGCAGTACTTC. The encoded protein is CASSLGLAGDEQYF.

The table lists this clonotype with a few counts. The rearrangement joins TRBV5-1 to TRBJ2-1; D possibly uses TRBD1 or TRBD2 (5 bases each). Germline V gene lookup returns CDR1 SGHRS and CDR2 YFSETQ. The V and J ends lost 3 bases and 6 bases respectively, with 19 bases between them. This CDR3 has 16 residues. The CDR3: CASSSAAGSRGNEQFF. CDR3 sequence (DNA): TGCGCCAGCAGCTCGGCCGCGGGTTCTAGGGGCAATGAGCAGTTCTTC.

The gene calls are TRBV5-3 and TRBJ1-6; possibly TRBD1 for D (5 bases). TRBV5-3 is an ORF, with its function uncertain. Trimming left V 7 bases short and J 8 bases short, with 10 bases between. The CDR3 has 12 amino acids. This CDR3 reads CARGGVDSPLHF. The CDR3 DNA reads TGTGCCAGAGGGGGAGTCGATTCACCCCTCCACTTT.

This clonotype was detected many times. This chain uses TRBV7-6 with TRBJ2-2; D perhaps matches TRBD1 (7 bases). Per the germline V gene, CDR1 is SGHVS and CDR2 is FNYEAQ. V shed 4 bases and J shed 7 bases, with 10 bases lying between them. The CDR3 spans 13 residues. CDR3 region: CASSWRDSGELFF. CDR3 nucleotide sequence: TGTGCCAGCAGCTGGAGGGACAGCGGGGAGCTGTTTTTT.

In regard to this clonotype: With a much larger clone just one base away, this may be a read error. The CDR3 here is CASSFRQTGSYEQYF. In DNA form, the CDR3 reads TGTGCCAGCAGTTTCCGACAGACCGGCTCCTACGAGCAGTACTTC. The genes are TRBV12-3 or TRBV12-4 and TRBJ2-7; perhaps TRBD1 as D (5 bases). Trimming shortened V by 3 bases and J by 0 bases, and 12 bases separated the two germline ends. The CDR3 runs to 15 residues.

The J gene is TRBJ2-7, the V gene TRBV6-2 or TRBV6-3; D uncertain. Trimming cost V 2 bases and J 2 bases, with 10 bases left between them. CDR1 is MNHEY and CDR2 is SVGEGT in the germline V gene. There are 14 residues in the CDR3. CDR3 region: CASSYDGTTYEQYF. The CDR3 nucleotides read TGTGCCAGCAGTTACGATGGAACCACCTACGAGCAGTACTTC.

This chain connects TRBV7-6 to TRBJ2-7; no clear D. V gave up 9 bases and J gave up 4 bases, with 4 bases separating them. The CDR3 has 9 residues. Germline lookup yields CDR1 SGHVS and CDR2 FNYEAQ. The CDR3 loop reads CARMYEQYF. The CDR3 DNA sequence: TGTGCCAGGATGTACGAGCAGTACTTC.

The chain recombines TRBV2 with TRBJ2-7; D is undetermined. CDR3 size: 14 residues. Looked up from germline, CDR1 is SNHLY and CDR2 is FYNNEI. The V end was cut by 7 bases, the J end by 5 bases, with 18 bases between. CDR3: CASTQGPTVHEQYF. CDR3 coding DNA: TGTGCCAGCACCCAAGGGCCGACGGTCCACGAGCAGTACTTC.

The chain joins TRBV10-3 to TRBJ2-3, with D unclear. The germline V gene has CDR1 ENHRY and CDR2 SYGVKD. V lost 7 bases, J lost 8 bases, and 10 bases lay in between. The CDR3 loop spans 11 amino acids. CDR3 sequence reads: CAIMTSVTQYF. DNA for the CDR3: TGTGCCATCATGACTTCAGTTACGCAGTATTTT.

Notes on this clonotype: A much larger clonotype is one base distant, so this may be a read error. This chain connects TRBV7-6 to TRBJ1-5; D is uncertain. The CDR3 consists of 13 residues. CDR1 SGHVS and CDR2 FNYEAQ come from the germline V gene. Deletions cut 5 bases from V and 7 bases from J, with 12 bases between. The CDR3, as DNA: TGTGCCAGCAGCCGGACCGCGGGACAGCCCCAGCATTTT. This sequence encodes CASSRTAGQPQHF.

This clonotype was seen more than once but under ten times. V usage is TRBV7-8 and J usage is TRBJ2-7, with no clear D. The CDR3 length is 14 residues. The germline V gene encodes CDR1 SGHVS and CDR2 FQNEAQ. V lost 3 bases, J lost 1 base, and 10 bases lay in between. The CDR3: CASSFRPQSYEQYF. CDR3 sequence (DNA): TGTGCCAGCAGCTTTCGACCCCAGTCCTACGAGCAGTACTTC.